The 19 T cell receptor beta chains reported below all come from one sample, sequenced in a study of cytomegalovirus exposure and HLA in healthy donors. Primers for the PCR totalled 60 Vbeta and 13 Jbeta. Assay: immunoSEQ multiplex PCR; the TCRdb copy retains only in-frame clones and omits some. The table records around 92,000 clones, around 82% of them present only once. The sequenced material came from PBMCs. The source of these receptors is a man aged 18 to 30 in good health and CMV-seronegative.

DNA for the CDR3: TGTGCCAGCAGCGTAGGGGGGCTGAACACTGAAGCTTTCTTT. It translates to CASSVGGLNTEAFF. The J gene is TRBJ1-1, the V gene TRBV7-2, with TRBD1 as a possible D gene (6 bases). Germline CDR1 is SGHTA and CDR2 is FQGNSA. The CDR3 is 14 residues long. With 5 bases removed from V and 0 bases from J, the gap between germline ends came to 10 bases. The full variable domain, rest sourced from reference TRBV7-2 and TRBJ1-1, is GAGVSQSPSNKVTEKGKDVELRCDPISGHTALYWYRQSLGQGLEFLIYFQGNSAPDKSGLPSDRFSAERTGGSVSTLTIQRTQQEDSAVYLCASSVGGLNTEAFFGQGTRLTVV.

The rearrangement uses TRBV9 and TRBJ1-2; D not certain. The CDR3 spans 15 residues. The germline gives CDR1 SGDLS, CDR2 YYNGEE. V gave up 1 base and J gave up 1 base, with 11 bases separating them. The CDR3 nucleotides are TGTGCCAGCAGCGTATCCCCACAGATTAACTATGGCTACACCTTC. Translation gives CASSVSPQINYGYTF.

DNA of the CDR3: TGCGCCAGCAGTGAGACAGGACAGGGGCTAGAAGCTTTCTTT. It is translated as CASSETGQGLEAFF. The chain couples TRBV10-1 to TRBJ1-1; 9 bases are a match to TRBD1. The CDR3 is made up of 14 amino acids. Germline V lookup: CDR1 WNHNN, CDR2 SYGVQD (reference sequence). Trimming removed 2 bases from V and 8 bases from J; junction bases left unmatched: 6.

V usage is TRBV14 and J usage is TRBJ2-6, with 9 positions matching TRBD1. The V segment lost 4 bases and the J segment 1 base; nucleotides outside the gene matches: 5. Per germline, CDR1 SGHDN and CDR2 FVKESK. The CDR3 is 17 amino acids. In DNA form, the CDR3 reads TGTGCCAGCAGCCGTGGACAGGGGACGTCTGGGGCCAACGTCCTGACTTTC. Translation gives CASSRGQGTSGANVLTF.

This sequence joins TRBV6-5 and TRBJ2-2; TRBD1 agrees at 10 bases. J gave up 3 bases and V 5 bases, and 3 bases lay outside the gene matches. Per the germline V gene, CDR1 is MNHEY and CDR2 is SVGAGI. CDR3 length equals 15 residues. CDR3: CASSAGTGDTGELFF. CDR3 nucleotides: TGTGCCAGCAGTGCCGGGACAGGGGACACCGGGGAGCTGTTTTTT.

The V and J genes are TRBV10-3 and TRBJ2-5; 7 nucleotides match TRBD1. CDR3 length: 14 amino acids. Germline CDR1 is ENHRY and CDR2 is SYGVKD. V gave up 11 bases and J gave up 2 bases; unmatched junction bases: 11. The CDR3 loop is CAARLGQEQETQYF. The CDR3 coding sequence is TGTGCCGCCCGCCTCGGACAGGAGCAAGAGACCCAGTACTTC.

The gene calls are TRBV5-1 and TRBJ1-2; D remains unclear. The CDR3 runs 14 residues. The ends were cut back, 0 bases at V and 4 bases at J, with 10 bases in the middle. Germline-derived CDR1 and CDR2 are SGHRS and YFSETQ. The CDR3 sequence: CASSLGENFYGYTF. In DNA form, the CDR3 reads TGCGCCAGCAGCTTGGGCGAAAACTTCTATGGCTACACCTTC.

V and J are TRBV6-5 and TRBJ2-7; 9 bases match TRBD1. This CDR3 region has 13 residues. Germline CDR1 MNHEY, CDR2 SVGAGI. J was trimmed by 2 bases and V by 8 bases; bases with no gene match: 4. CDR3 in amino acids: CASRDRVAYEQYF. In DNA, the CDR3 is TGTGCCAGCCGGGACAGGGTCGCCTACGAGCAGTACTTC.

The chain has TRBV11-1 and TRBJ2-1, with a tentative D call TRBD1 (8 bases). V dropped 5 bases and J dropped 2 bases, with 13 bases sitting between them. The CDR3 contains 15 residues. Germline CDR1 and CDR2: SGHAT and FQDESV (reference sequence). The DNA for the CDR3 is TGTGCCAGCAGCCAGGGGGCGGGGGCCTACAATGAGCAGTTCTTC. Its translation is CASSQGAGAYNEQFF.

This clone was seen a few times. The chain carries TRBV13 and TRBJ2-5; tentatively, D is TRBD1 (5 bases). In germline, CDR1 is PRHDT, CDR2 FYEKMQ (reference sequence). V was pared by 1 base and J by 7 bases, with 10 bases between. This CDR3 comprises 13 residues. CDR3 protein: CASSLVTGRTQYF. The CDR3 DNA reads TGTGCCAGCAGCTTAGTCACAGGCAGGACCCAGTACTTC.

Turning to this clone: A read error may account for a junction end that differs from germline. The gene calls are TRBV19 and TRBJ1-2; TRBD1 might be the D (5 bases). CDR3 size: 12 residues. Germline V gene sequence: CDR1 LNHDA, CDR2 SQIVND (reference sequence). CDR3 in DNA: TGTGCGAGTATCCGGGGGGACTATGGCTACACCTTC. It codes for CASIRGDYGYTF.

The chain employs TRBV7-9 and TRBJ1-2; 7 bases map to TRBD1. CDR3 length equals 15 residues. Germline CDR1 is SEHNR and CDR2 is FQNEAQ (reference sequence). The V and J ends lost 5 bases and 5 bases, in that order; junction bases with no gene match: 11. DNA of the CDR3: TGTGCCAGCAGCCAGGGGGGCGGGACAACGTATGGCTACACCTTC. Residues: CASSQGGGTTYGYTF. Together with reference TRBV7-9 and TRBJ1-2, the CDR3 gives the full variable domain: DTGVSQNPRHKITKRGQNVTFRCDPISEHNRLYWYRQTLGQGPEFLTYFQNEAQLEKSRLLSDRFSAERPKGSFSTLEIQRTEQGDSAMYLCASSQGGGTTYGYTFGSGTRLTVV.

V is TRBV18 and J is TRBJ2-1, with 9 bases that match TRBD1. The V gene's germline CDR1 is KGHSH and CDR2 LQKENI. V shed 2 bases, J shed 10 bases, and the junction held 6 bases outside the gene matches. This CDR3 comprises 14 residues. The CDR3 nucleotides read TGTGCCAGCTCACCAGGAACAGGGGGCATGGAGCAGTTCTTC. This translates into CASSPGTGGMEQFF. The full variable domain, in which reference TRBV18 and TRBJ2-1 provide the parts outside the CDR3, is NAGVMQNPRHLVRRRGQEARLRCSPMKGHSHVYWYRQLPEEGLKFMVYLQKENIIDESGMPKERFSAEFPKEGPSILRIQQVVRGDSAAYFCASSPGTGGMEQFFGPGTRLTVL.

The V gene is TRBV7-6, the J gene TRBJ2-1; 8 bases agree with TRBD1. V was pared by 0 bases and J by 3 bases, with 7 bases of the junction left unmatched. Germline CDR1 is SGHVS and CDR2 is FNYEAQ. CDR3 length: 17 residues. CDR3 in DNA: TGTGCCAGCAGCTTAGCGGTGACAGGGGTGTACTACAATGAGCAGTTCTTC. Protein product: CASSLAVTGVYYNEQFF.

This chain joins TRBV6-1 and TRBJ1-1; D not certain. Trimming pared 6 bases from V and 1 base from J, leaving 9 bases between. Germline values: CDR1 MNHNS, CDR2 SASEGT. There are 13 residues in the CDR3. CDR3 loop: CASSVRENTEAFF. The CDR3 DNA reads TGTGCCAGCAGCGTACGGGAGAACACTGAAGCTTTCTTT.

The chain links TRBV5-1 to TRBJ1-1; 7 bases are a match to TRBD1. Germline trimming cut 0 bases from V and 6 bases from J; bases unmatched to any gene: 5. CDR1 and CDR2 from the germline V gene are SGHRS and YFSETQ. CDR3 size: 14 residues. This CDR3 is CASSLDPGQAEAFF. The CDR3 bases are TGCGCCAGCAGCTTGGATCCCGGACAGGCTGAAGCTTTCTTT. Variable domain in full (rest from reference TRBV5-1 and TRBJ1-1): KAGVTQTPRYLIKTRGQQVTLSCSPISGHRSVSWYQQTPGQGLQFLFEYFSETQRNKGNFPGRFSGRQFSNSRSEMNVSTLELGDSALYLCASSLDPGQAEAFFGQGTRLTVV.

This clone was counted once. The chain employs TRBV6-5 and TRBJ1-2; D not resolved. CDR1 MNHEY and CDR2 SVGAGI come from the germline V gene. CDR3 size: 14 residues. V lost 2 bases and J 5 bases, leaving 12 bases between the germline ends. The CDR3 nucleotides read TGTGCCAGCAGTTACGAAGGCCGCGGTTATGGCTACACCTTC. Translation gives CASSYEGRGYGYTF.

This chain connects TRBV10-3 to TRBJ2-7, with 8 positions matching TRBD1. The CDR3 has 15 residues. With V trimmed by 6 bases and J by 7 bases, 14 bases remained unmatched. The germline gives CDR1 ENHRY, CDR2 SYGVKD. CDR3 region: CAISDTGTGLGEQYF. The CDR3 coding sequence is TGTGCCATCAGCGATACCGGGACAGGTCTAGGGGAGCAGTACTTC.

This chain links TRBV13 with TRBJ2-7; 7 bases map to TRBD1. The CDR3 sequence is 16 residues long. V shed 5 bases, J shed 1 base, and the junction held 11 bases outside the gene matches. The germline V gene has CDR1 PRHDT and CDR2 FYEKMQ (reference sequence). The CDR3 nucleotides read TGTGCCAGCAGCGGCCCGCCCAGGGGGAGATCCTACGAGCAGTACTTC. It specifies CASSGPPRGRSYEQYF.